This record concerns one T cell receptor beta chain sequence. Antigen: not known. The junction differs from germline at one of its ends, possibly a read error. All sequencing subjects had displayed CD8+CD57+ cell expansion on flow cytometry. A severe acquired aplastic anemia diagnosis applied to all patients. Patients had undergone no therapy by the time their blood was sampled. Profiling of TCR beta VDJ combinations and CDR3 sequences used genomic DNA as template. TCRdb reanalysed the reads using MiXCR and keeps one entry per CDR3 protein. The table includes just over 450,000 distinct CDR3 sequences, about a third detected once. In germline, CDR1 is SNHLY, CDR2 FYNNEI. The CDR3 length is 15 residues. This sample stems from a study of CD8+CD57+ T cells in acquired aplastic anemia. Overall study results and limits: Fewer than 35 CD8+ CDR3 sequences occurred in both the patients and the controls. Significance was not reached for CD8+ Simpson's diversity between patients and controls.

The sample taken for sequencing was sorted CD4+, CD8+, or CD8+CD57+ T cells (not recorded which) from PBMCs. The chain recombines TRBV2 with TRBJ2-1; the D is unclear. The sequence was collected from a human donor with aplastic anemia. As DNA, the CDR3 is TGTGCCGGCAGTCTTAGAGTTATCTCCAACAATGAGCAGTTCTTC. It encodes CAGSLRVISNNEQFF.